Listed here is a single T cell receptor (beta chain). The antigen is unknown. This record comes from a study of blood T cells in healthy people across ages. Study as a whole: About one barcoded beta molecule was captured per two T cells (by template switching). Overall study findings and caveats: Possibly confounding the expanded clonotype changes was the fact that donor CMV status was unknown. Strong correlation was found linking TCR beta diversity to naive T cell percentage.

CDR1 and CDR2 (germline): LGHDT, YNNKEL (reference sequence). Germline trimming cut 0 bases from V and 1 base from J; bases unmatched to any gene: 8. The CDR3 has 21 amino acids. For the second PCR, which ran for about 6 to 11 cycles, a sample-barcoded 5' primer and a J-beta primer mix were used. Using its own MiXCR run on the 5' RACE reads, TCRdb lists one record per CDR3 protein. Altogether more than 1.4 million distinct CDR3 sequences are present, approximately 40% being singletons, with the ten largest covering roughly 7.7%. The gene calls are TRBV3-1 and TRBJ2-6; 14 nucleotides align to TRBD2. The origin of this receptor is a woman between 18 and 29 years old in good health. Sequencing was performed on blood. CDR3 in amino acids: CASSQEAPGLAGVSGANVLTF. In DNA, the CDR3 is TGTGCCAGCAGCCAAGAAGCTCCGGGACTAGCGGGAGTGTCTGGGGCCAACGTCCTGACTTTC.